This TCR beta chain is drawn from a study of OX40 agonist ivuxolimab in advanced cancers. Study at large: With ivuxolimab, an agonistic anti-OX40 (CD134) antibody, patients were treated. Points from the study as a whole: Both blood CD4+ and CD8+ T cells showed clonal growth by week 6 at 0.1 to 3.0 mg/kg.

The CDR3 has 13 amino acids. V lost 2 bases, J lost 3 bases, and 7 bases lay in between. Germline CDR1 SGHTA, CDR2 FQGTGA. Samples were taken at baseline and on day 1 of cycles 4 and 7. The assay was immunoSEQ multiplex PCR, and TCRdb's table has in-frame clones only and misses some. The data show 50,000 to 80,000 clones, roughly four fifths seen once. Turning to this clone: Antigen unknown.

The rearrangement links TRBV7-3 to TRBJ2-5; no firm D call. This receptor was obtained from an adult with an advanced solid tumor such as melanoma, head and neck, liver or kidney cancer. The specimen comprised CD4+ or CD8+ T cells sorted from blood, sampled in a trial of the OX40 agonist ivuxolimab. CDR3 in DNA: TGTGCCAGCAGCTTATCACATAAAGAGACCCAGTACTTC. It is translated as CASSLSHKETQYF.